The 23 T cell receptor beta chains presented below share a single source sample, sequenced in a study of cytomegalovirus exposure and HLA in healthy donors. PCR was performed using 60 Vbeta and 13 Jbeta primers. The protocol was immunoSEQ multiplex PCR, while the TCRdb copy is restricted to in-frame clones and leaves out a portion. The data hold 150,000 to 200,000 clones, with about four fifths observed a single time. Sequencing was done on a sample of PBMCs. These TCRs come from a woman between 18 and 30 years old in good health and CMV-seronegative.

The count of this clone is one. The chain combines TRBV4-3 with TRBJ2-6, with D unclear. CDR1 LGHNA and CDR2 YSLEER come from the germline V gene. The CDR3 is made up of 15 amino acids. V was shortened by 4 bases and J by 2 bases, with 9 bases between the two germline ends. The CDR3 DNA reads TGCGCCAGCAGCCCCGCAGGAACTGGGGCCAACGTCCTGACTTTC. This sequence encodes CASSPAGTGANVLTF.

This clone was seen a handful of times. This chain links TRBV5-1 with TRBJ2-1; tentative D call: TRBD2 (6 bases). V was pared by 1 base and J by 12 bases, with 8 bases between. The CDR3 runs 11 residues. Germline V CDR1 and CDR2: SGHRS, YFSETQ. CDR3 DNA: TGCGCCAGCAGCTTGATGGGGGGGCAGTTCTTC. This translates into CASSLMGGQFF. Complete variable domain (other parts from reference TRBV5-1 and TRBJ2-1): KAGVTQTPRYLIKTRGQQVTLSCSPISGHRSVSWYQQTPGQGLQFLFEYFSETQRNKGNFPGRFSGRQFSNSRSEMNVSTLELGDSALYLCASSLMGGQFFGPGTRLTVL.

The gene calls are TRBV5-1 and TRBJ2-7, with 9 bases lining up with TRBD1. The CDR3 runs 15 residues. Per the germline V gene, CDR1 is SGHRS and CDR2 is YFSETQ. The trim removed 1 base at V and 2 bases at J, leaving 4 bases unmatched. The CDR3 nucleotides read TGCGCCAGCAGCTTGAGGGGACAGGGAACCTACGAGCAGTACTTC. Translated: CASSLRGQGTYEQYF.

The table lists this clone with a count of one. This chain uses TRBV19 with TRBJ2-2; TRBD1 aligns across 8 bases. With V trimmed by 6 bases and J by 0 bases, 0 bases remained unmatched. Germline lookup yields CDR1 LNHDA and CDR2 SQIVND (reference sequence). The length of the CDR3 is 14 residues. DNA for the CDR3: TGTGCCAGTAGGACAGGGGCGAACACCGGGGAGCTGTTTTTT. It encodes CASRTGANTGELFF.

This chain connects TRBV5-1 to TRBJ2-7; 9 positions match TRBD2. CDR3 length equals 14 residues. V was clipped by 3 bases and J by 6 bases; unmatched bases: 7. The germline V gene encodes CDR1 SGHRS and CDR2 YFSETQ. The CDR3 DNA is TGCGCCAGCAGCTCATCGGGACTAGCTTCCGAGCAGTACTTC. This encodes CASSSSGLASEQYF.

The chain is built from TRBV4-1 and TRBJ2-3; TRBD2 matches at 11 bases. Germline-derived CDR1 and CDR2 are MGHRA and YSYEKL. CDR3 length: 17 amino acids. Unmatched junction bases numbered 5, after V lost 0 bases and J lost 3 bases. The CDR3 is CASSQDGRLAGTDTQYF. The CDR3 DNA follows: TGCGCCAGCAGCCAAGATGGTAGACTAGCGGGGACAGATACGCAGTATTTT.

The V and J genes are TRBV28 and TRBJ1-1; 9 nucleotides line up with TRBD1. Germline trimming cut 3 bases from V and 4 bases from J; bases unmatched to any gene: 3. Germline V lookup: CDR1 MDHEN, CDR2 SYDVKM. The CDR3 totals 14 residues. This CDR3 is CASSFRGQGTEAFF. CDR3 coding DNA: TGTGCCAGCAGTTTTAGGGGACAGGGCACTGAAGCTTTCTTT. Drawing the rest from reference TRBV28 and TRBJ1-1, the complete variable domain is DVKVTQSSRYLVKRTGEKVFLECVQDMDHENMFWYRQDPGLGLRLIYFSYDVKMKEKGDIPEGYSVSREKKERFSLILESASTNQTSMYLCASSFRGQGTEAFFGQGTRLTVV.

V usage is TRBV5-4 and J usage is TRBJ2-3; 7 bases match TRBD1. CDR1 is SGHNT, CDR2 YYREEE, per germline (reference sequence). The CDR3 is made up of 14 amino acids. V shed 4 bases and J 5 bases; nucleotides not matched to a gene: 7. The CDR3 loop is CASSAAGGGDTQYF. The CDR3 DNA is TGTGCCAGCAGCGCCGCAGGGGGTGGAGATACGCAGTATTTT.

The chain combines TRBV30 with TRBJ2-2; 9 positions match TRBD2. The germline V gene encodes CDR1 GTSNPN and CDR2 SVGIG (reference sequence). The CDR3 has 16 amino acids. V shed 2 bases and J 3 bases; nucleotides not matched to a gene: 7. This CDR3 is CAWSFNSGSYTGELFF. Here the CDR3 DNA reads TGTGCCTGGAGTTTCAATAGCGGGAGCTACACCGGGGAGCTGTTTTTT.

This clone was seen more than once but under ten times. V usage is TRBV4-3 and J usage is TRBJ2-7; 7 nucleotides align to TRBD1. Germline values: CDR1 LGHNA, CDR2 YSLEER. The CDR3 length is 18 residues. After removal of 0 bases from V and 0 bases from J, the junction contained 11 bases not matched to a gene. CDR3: CASSQDPPDRVRSYEQYF. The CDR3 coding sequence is TGCGCCAGCAGCCAAGATCCCCCTGACAGGGTCCGCTCCTACGAGCAGTACTTC.

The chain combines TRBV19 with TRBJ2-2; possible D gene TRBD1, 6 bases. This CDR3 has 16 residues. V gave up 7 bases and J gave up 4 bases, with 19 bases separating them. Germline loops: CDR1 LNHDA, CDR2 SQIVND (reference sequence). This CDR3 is CASKQGSERATGELFF. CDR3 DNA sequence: TGTGCCAGTAAACAGGGTAGCGAGAGGGCCACCGGGGAGCTGTTTTTT.

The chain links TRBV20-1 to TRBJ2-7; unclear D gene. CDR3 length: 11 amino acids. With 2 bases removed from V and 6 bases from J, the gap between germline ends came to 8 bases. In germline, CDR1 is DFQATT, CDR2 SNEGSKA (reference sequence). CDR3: CSARIGGEQYF. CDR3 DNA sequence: TGCAGTGCTAGAATAGGCGGCGAGCAGTACTTC.

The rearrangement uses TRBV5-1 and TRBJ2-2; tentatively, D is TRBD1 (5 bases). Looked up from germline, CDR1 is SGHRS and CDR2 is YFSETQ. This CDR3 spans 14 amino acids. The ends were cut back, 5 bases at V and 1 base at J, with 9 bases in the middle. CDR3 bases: TGCGCCAGCAGTCGACAGCTGAACACCGGGGAGCTGTTTTTT. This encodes CASSRQLNTGELFF.

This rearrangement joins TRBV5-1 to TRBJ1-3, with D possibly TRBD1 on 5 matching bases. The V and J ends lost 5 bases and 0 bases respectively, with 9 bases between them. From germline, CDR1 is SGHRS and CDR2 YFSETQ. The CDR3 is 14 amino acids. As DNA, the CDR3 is TGCGCCAGCAGAACAGGTCCCTCTGGAAACACCATATATTTT. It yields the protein CASRTGPSGNTIYF. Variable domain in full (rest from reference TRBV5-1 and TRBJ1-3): KAGVTQTPRYLIKTRGQQVTLSCSPISGHRSVSWYQQTPGQGLQFLFEYFSETQRNKGNFPGRFSGRQFSNSRSEMNVSTLELGDSALYLCASRTGPSGNTIYFGEGSWLTVV.

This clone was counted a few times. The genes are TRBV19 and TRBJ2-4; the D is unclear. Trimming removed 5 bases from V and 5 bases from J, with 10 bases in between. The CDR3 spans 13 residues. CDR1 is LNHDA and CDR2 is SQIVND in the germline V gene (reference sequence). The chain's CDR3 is CASSVGSQNIQYF. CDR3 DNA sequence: TGTGCCAGTAGTGTAGGCAGTCAAAACATTCAGTACTTC.

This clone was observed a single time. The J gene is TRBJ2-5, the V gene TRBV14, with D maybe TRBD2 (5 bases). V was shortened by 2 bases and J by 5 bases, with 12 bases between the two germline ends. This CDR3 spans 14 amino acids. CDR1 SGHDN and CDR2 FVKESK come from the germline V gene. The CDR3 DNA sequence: TGTGCCAGCAGCCAATTAACCCCGGGGGAGACCCAGTACTTC. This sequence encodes CASSQLTPGETQYF.

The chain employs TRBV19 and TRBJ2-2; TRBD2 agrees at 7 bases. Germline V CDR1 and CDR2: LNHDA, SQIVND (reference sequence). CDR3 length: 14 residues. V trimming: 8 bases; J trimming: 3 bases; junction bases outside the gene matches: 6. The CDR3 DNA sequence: TGTGCCAGTTGGGGGGGAGTGCACACCGGGGAGCTGTTTTTT. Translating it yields CASWGGVHTGELFF.

The DNA of the CDR3 is TGTGCCAGCACCCCGGGGTGGTCCGGATACAATGAGCAGTTCTTC. This encodes CASTPGWSGYNEQFF. The chain couples TRBV5-5 to TRBJ2-1; D may be TRBD2 (5 bases). Looked up from germline, CDR1 is SGHKS and CDR2 is YYEKEE (reference sequence). V was shortened by 6 bases and J by 4 bases, with 17 bases between the two germline ends. The CDR3 totals 15 residues.

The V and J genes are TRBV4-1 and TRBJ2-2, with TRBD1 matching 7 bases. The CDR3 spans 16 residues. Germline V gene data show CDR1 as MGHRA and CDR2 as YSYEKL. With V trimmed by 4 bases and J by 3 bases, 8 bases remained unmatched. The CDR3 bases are TGCGCCAGCAGCCCAACGCAGGGGGTTTACACCGGGGAGCTGTTTTTT. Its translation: CASSPTQGVYTGELFF.

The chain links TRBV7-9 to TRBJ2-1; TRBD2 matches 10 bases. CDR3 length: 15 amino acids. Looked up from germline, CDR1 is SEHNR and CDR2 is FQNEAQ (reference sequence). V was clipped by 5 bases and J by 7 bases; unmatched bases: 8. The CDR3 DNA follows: TGTGCCAGCAGCCAAAAAGCGGGAGGGAGTAATGAGCAGTTCTTC. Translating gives CASSQKAGGSNEQFF.

This chain's CDR3 is CASSLVSSGRDTQYF. CDR3 DNA: TGCGCCAGCAGCTTGGTATCTAGCGGGAGAGATACGCAGTATTTT. The chain joins TRBV5-1 to TRBJ2-3, with 10 bases fitting TRBD2. The CDR3 spans 15 residues. V dropped 0 bases and J dropped 5; count of bases not matched to a gene: 3. Germline V lookup: CDR1 SGHRS, CDR2 YFSETQ.

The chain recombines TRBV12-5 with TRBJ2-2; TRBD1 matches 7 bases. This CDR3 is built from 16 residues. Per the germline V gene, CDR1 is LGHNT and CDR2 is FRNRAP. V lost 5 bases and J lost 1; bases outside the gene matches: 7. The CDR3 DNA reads TGTGCTAGTGGTCTTCTCGGGACAGAGAACACCGGGGAGCTGTTTTTT. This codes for CASGLLGTENTGELFF. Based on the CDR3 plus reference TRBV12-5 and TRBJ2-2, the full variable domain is DARVTQTPRHKVTEMGQEVTMRCQPILGHNTVFWYRQTMMQGLELLAYFRNRAPLDDSGMPKDRFSAEMPDATLATLKIQPSEPRDSAVYFCASGLLGTENTGELFFGEGSRLTVL.

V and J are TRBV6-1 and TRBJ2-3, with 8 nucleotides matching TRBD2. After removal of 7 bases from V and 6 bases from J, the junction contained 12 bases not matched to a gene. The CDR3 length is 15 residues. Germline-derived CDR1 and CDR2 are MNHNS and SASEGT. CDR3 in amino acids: CASKEAGRASDTQYF. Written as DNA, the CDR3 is TGTGCCAGCAAGGAGGCCGGGAGGGCCAGTGATACGCAGTATTTT.